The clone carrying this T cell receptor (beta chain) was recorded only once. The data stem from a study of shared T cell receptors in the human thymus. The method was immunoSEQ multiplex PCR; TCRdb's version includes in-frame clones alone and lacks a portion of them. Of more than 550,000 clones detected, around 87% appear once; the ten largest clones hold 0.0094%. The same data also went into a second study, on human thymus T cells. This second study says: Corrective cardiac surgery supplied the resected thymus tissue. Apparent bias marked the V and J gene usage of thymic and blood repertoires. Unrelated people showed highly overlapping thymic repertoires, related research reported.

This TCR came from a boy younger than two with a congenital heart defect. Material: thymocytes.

CDR3 residues: CASSSRDKKTNKLLTDTQYF. The CDR3 bases are TGTGCCAGCAGCTCCCGGGACAAGAAAACCAACAAGCTCCTCACAGATACGCAGTATTTT. This chain links TRBV9 with TRBJ2-3, with a weak D call TRBD1 (6 bases). The germline V gene encodes CDR1 SGDLS and CDR2 YYNGEE. The V and J ends lost 4 bases and 2 bases respectively, with 29 bases between them. This CDR3 has 20 residues.